This T cell receptor (beta chain) was sequenced during a study of graft-versus-host responses after intestinal transplantation. Whole-study context: Anti-thymocyte globulin induction preceded about 3 years of tacrolimus and steroid maintenance in all recipients. General study points: In recipient marrow, GvH clones were found, and some appeared first in ileum or blood. Early after transplant, HvG declines were associated with peak levels of circulating GvH clones.

Libraries were prepared by immunoSEQ multiplex PCR; TCRdb keeps only in-frame clonotypes and omits some of them. The data hold around 12,000 clones, with 90% to 95% observed a single time. CDR1 is MRHNA and CDR2 is SNTAGT in the germline V gene. The CDR3 loop spans 15 amino acids. Unmatched junction bases numbered 4, after V lost 2 bases and J lost 6 bases. Comment on this clone: The antigen remains unidentified.

J is TRBJ2-3 and V is TRBV6-4; TRBD2 aligns across 11 bases. The origin of this receptor is a human patient who received an intestinal transplant, so some T cells may come from the graft donor. The material was PBMCs, obtained approximately 35 months after intestinal transplantation. In DNA form, the CDR3 reads TGTGCCAGCAGTGACGGGACTAGCGGATATGATACGCAGTATTTT. This translates into CASSDGTSGYDTQYF.